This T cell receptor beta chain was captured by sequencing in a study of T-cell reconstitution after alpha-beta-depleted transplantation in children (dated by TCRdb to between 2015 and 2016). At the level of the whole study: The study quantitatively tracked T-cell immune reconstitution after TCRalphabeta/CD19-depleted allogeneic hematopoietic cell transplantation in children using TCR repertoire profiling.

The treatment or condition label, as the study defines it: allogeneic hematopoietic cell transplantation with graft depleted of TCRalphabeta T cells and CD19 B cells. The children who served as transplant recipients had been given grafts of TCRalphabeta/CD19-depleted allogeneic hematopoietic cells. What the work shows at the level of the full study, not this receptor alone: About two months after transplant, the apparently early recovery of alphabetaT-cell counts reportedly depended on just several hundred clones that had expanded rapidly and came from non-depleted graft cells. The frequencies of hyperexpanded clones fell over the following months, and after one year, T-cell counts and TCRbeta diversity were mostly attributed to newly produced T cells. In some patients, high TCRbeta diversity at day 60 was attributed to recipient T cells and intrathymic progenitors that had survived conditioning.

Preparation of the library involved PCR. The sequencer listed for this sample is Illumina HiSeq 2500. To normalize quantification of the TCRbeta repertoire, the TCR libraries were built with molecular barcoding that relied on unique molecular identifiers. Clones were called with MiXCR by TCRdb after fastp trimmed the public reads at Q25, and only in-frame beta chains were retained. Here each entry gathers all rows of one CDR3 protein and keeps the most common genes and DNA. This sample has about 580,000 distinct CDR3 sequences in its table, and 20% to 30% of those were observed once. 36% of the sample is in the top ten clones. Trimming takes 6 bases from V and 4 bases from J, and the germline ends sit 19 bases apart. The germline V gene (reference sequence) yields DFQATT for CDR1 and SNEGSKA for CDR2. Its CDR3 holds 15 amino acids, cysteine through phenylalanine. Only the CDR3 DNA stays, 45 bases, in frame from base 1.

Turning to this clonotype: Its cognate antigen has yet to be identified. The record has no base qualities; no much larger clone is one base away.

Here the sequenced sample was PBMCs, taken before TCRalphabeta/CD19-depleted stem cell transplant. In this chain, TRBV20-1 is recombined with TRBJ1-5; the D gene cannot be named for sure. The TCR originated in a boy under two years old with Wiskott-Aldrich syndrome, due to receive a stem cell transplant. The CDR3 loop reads CSASLTPRSNQPQHF. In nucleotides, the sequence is TGCAGTGCCAGCCTGACACCCCGGTCAAATCAGCCCCAGCATTTT.